The clone carrying this T cell receptor beta chain was detected ten times or more. Its antigen is not identified. A junction end diverges from the germline sequence, so it may reflect a read error. Newly diagnosed patients aged 18 to 65 had hyperthyroidism of under 2 months' duration. Each diagnosis drew on symptoms, thyroxine, TRAb, thyroid ultrasound and orbital computed tomography findings. Using more than 7.5 ml of fresh peripheral blood, PBMCs were prepared. TCR beta CDR3 sequences were amplified from RNA transcripts. The TCR CDR3 first-round RT-PCR relied on the HTBI primer set. One entry per CDR3 protein results from TCRdb running MiXCR on the multiplex PCR reads. In the table there are about 740,000 distinct CDR3 sequences, about 15% of which are singletons. The CDR3 length is 15 residues. This entry comes from a study of T cells in Graves' hyperthyroidism and ophthalmopathy. Findings and caveats of the study: A model using 13 V-J features told ophthalmopathy apart from stable hyperthyroidism.

The J gene is TRBJ2-1, the V gene TRBV12-3 or TRBV12-4; 12 nucleotides align to TRBD2. The source material was blood. The TCR originated in a young woman with Graves' hyperthyroidism. The CDR3 spells CASTLLAGGNNEQFF. The CDR3 DNA sequence: TGTGCCAGCACTCTACTAGCGGGAGGCAACAATGAACAGTTCTTC.